Each of the 17 T cell receptor beta chains below was sequenced from the same sample in a study of cytomegalovirus exposure and HLA in healthy donors. 60 Vbeta and 13 Jbeta primers were used in PCR. Sequencing was performed with immunoSEQ multiplex PCR; in TCRdb, only in-frame clones are kept and a portion is missing. The sample yields around 170,000 clones, around three quarters seen once. The sequenced sample consisted of PBMCs. The receptors originated from a woman in her 30s in good health and CMV-seronegative.

The CDR3 DNA sequence: TGTGCCAGCAAGTTAGCTGGCGGGGGTTGGGGCTACGAGCAGTACTTC. Amino acid sequence: CASKLAGGGWGYEQYF. The chain employs TRBV2 and TRBJ2-5; 7 bases fit TRBD2. The J call may be wrong; the DNA end is better matched by TRBJ2-7. Germline CDR1 is SNHLY and CDR2 is FYNNEI. The CDR3 consists of 16 residues.

The chain combines TRBV19 with TRBJ1-2; D may be TRBD1 (5 bases). This CDR3 comprises 12 residues. V was cut by 7 bases and J by 2 bases, with 8 bases left in between. Germline CDR1 and CDR2: LNHDA and SQIVND (reference sequence). This CDR3 is CASTSGNYGYTF. CDR3 nucleotides: TGTGCCAGTACCTCAGGGAACTATGGCTACACCTTC. Filled out from reference TRBV19 and TRBJ1-2, the complete variable domain reads DGGITQSPKYLFRKEGQNVTLSCEQNLNHDAMYWYRQDPGQGLRLIYYSQIVNDFQKGDIAEGYSVSREKKESFPLTVTSAQKNPTAFYLCASTSGNYGYTFGSGTRLTVV.

The chain is built from TRBV19 and TRBJ1-4; 7 positions match TRBD1. The germline gives CDR1 LNHDA, CDR2 SQIVND (reference sequence). V lost 4 bases and J lost 0; bases outside the gene matches: 5. The CDR3 runs 16 residues. The CDR3, as DNA: TGTGCCAGTAGTACGTCGACAGGGACAACTAATGAAAAACTGTTTTTT. Encoded protein: CASSTSTGTTNEKLFF.

The chain has TRBV5-1 and TRBJ2-3; 8 bases line up with TRBD2. The CDR3 consists of 17 residues. Trimming took 0 bases from V and 6 from J; bases not matched to a gene: 12. Germline-derived CDR1 and CDR2 are SGHRS and YFSETQ. This CDR3 reads CASSLGPLAGGSDTQYF. The CDR3 DNA sequence: TGCGCCAGCAGCTTGGGACCCCTAGCGGGTGGATCTGATACGCAGTATTTT.

The table lists this clone with a count of one. This rearrangement joins TRBV2 to TRBJ2-2; 8 bases map to TRBD1. Germline V CDR1 and CDR2: SNHLY, FYNNEI. V dropped 6 bases and J dropped 4; count of bases not matched to a gene: 7. The CDR3 length is 15 residues. CDR3 sequence: CASRGRTGTTGELFF. CDR3 DNA: TGTGCCAGCAGGGGAAGGACAGGGACCACCGGGGAGCTGTTTTTT.

This clone was recorded a few times. The chain links TRBV6-4 to TRBJ2-5; D is undetermined. Trimming shortened V by 7 bases and J by 2 bases, and 8 bases separated the two germline ends. This CDR3 contains 12 residues. Per germline, CDR1 MRHNA and CDR2 SNTAGT. The CDR3 is CASNVGQETQYF. The CDR3, as DNA: TGTGCCAGCAATGTCGGGCAAGAGACCCAGTACTTC.

V usage is TRBV9 and J usage is TRBJ2-6; 8 bases fit TRBD1. Germline trimming cut 0 bases from V and 0 bases from J; bases unmatched to any gene: 5. The CDR3 consists of 18 residues. Germline loops: CDR1 SGDLS, CDR2 YYNGEE. The CDR3 coding sequence is TGTGCCAGCAGCGTAGCAGGGGGCCTAAGCTCTGGGGCCAACGTCCTGACTTTC. This encodes CASSVAGGLSSGANVLTF.

The chain has TRBV27 and TRBJ1-3, with 8 positions matching TRBD1. The length of the CDR3 is 15 residues. Trimming took 6 bases from V and 5 from J; bases not matched to a gene: 9. Germline V CDR1 and CDR2: MNHEY, SMNVEV (reference sequence). The CDR3 DNA sequence: TGTGCCAGCAGCTTGGGGCAGGGGGCGAGAAACACCATATATTTT. Translated: CASSLGQGARNTIYF.

The chain couples TRBV6-1 to TRBJ2-3; 11 bases are shared with TRBD2. CDR1 is MNHNS and CDR2 is SASEGT in the germline V gene. This CDR3 is 15 amino acids long. The J segment lost 1 base and the V segment lost 6 bases, leaving 3 bases of the junction unmatched. The CDR3 sequence is CASSETSGGTDTQYF. CDR3 nucleotides: TGTGCCAGCAGCGAGACTAGCGGGGGCACAGATACGCAGTATTTT.

V gene TRBV5-1 combines with J gene TRBJ1-1; possibly TRBD1 for D (5 bases). Trimming pared 0 bases from V and 5 bases from J, leaving 11 bases between. This CDR3 has 14 amino acids. Per the germline V gene, CDR1 is SGHRS and CDR2 is YFSETQ. CDR3 region: CASSLAGGMTEAFF. The DNA for the CDR3 is TGCGCCAGCAGCTTGGCCGGGGGGATGACTGAAGCTTTCTTT.

The CDR3 region has the DNA TGTGCCAGCAGTGAATGGGAGCGCGCCCAAGAGACCCAGTACTTC. Translated, it gives CASSEWERAQETQYF. The V and J genes are TRBV6-1 and TRBJ2-5, with D maybe TRBD2 (5 bases). Germline V gene sequence: CDR1 MNHNS, CDR2 SASEGT. The CDR3 is 15 residues long. V was trimmed by 2 bases and J by 1 base, leaving 11 bases between them.

The rearrangement links TRBV7-9 to TRBJ2-3, with 7 bases identical to TRBD2. Trimming removed 5 bases from V and 5 bases from J; junction bases left unmatched: 13. The germline V gene has CDR1 SEHNR and CDR2 FQNEAQ (reference sequence). There are 16 residues in the CDR3. In nucleotides, the CDR3 is TGTGCCAGCAGCCCCCCGGGAGGCGGGGAGATAGATACGCAGTATTTT. Protein sequence: CASSPPGGGEIDTQYF.

The rearrangement joins TRBV7-8 to TRBJ2-7; possible D gene TRBD1, 5 bases. CDR3 size: 13 residues. The germline V gene has CDR1 SGHVS and CDR2 FQNEAQ. V was shortened by 4 bases and J by 5 bases, with 12 bases between the two germline ends. The CDR3 DNA follows: TGTGCCAGCAGCTCAGGGCCGTTCAACGAGCAGTACTTC. It specifies CASSSGPFNEQYF.

This clone showed up just a few times. The chain links TRBV18 to TRBJ2-3; 9 bases map to TRBD2. The V gene end was trimmed by 2 bases and the J gene end by 0 bases; junction bases not matched to a gene: 12. CDR3 length equals 19 residues. Germline loops: CDR1 KGHSH, CDR2 LQKENI. In nucleotides, the CDR3 is TGTGCCAGCTCACCAGCGCCGGCGGGGGGGCACGGTAGCACAGATACGCAGTATTTT. Protein: CASSPAPAGGHGSTDTQYF.

This chain joins TRBV2 and TRBJ2-2; 7 bases map to TRBD1. The V gene's germline CDR1 is SNHLY and CDR2 FYNNEI. The CDR3 extends over 15 amino acids. CDR3 in DNA: TGTGCTCGTCAGTACAGGGGATCCCAGCCCGGGGAGCTGTTTTTT. Translating it yields CARQYRGSQPGELFF.

CDR3 residues: CASSFRDKGPTFEKLFF. Here the CDR3 DNA reads TGTGCCAGCAGTTTCCGGGACAAAGGACCGACGTTTGAAAAACTGTTTTTT. This rearrangement joins TRBV28 to TRBJ1-4; D is possibly TRBD1 (6 bases). Germline V gene data show CDR1 as MDHEN and CDR2 as SYDVKM. CDR3 length equals 17 residues. Trimming removed 3 bases at V and 7 bases at J, with 21 bases between.

V and J are TRBV19 and TRBJ1-1; D perhaps matches TRBD1 (5 bases). The V gene's germline CDR1 is LNHDA and CDR2 SQIVND (reference sequence). With 7 bases removed from V and 1 base from J, the gap between germline ends came to 13 bases. The CDR3 covers 14 residues. CDR3 bases: TGTGCCAGTATAGGGCGGGGACCGAACACTGAAGCTTTCTTT. Its translation is CASIGRGPNTEAFF.